This is a list of T cell receptor beta chains from one sample in a study of T cell responses to AZD1222 COVID-19 vaccine. Measured with immunoSEQ multiplex PCR; TCRdb has only the in-frame clones, and not every one. The table records hundreds of thousands of clones, approximately 94% of them present only once. The starting material was peripheral blood, obtained on day 0 of MenACWY control vaccination. Every receptor here comes from an adult in good health. CDR3s include the opening cysteine and the closing phenylalanine or tryptophan. The order of the fields is clone size, J gene, V gene, D gene, CDR3 DNA, CDR3 protein. A D gene is named only where the DNA matches it firmly. Size is omitted from some rows. Given values are once, few, many or a class for expanded clones.

NA | TRBJ2-2 | TRBV19 | TRBD1 | TGTGCCAGTAGCAATAAACAGGGGCCCGGGGAGCTGTTTTTT | CASSNKQGPGELFF
NA | TRBJ2-3 | TRBV5-4 | NA | TGTGCCAGCAGCTTGGGGACTAGCACAGATACGCAGTATTTT | CASSLGTSTDTQYF
NA | TRBJ1-6 | TRBV4-2 | NA | TGTGCCAGCAGCCAAGATACGGGGGGAGGGTCACCCCTCCACTTT | CASSQDTGGGSPLHF
NA | TRBJ2-2 | TRBV4-3 | NA | TGCGCCAGCAGCCAAGAGAAGGTAACCGGGGAGCTGTTTTTT | CASSQEKVTGELFF
NA | TRBJ2-2 | TRBV5-1 | TRBD2 | TGCGCCAGCAGACTCAGCGGGGACACCGGGGAGCTGTTTTTT | CASRLSGDTGELFF
NA | TRBJ2-7 | TRBV30 | NA | TGTGCCTGGAGTCACATAAGCTACGAGCAGTACTTC | CAWSHISYEQYF
NA | TRBJ1-2 | TRBV2 | NA | TGTGCCAGCAGTGAAAGGGGGGAAAACTATGGCTACACCTTC | CASSERGENYGYTF
once | TRBJ1-1 | TRBV5-1 | NA | TGCGCCAGCAGCGTACGGGACCCCTTGAACACTGAAGCTTTCTTT | CASSVRDPLNTEAFF
NA | TRBJ1-1 | TRBV2 | NA | TGTGCCAGCAGTGGGGGCATGAACACTGAAGCTTTCTTT | CASSGGMNTEAFF
NA | TRBJ1-2 | TRBV7-2 | NA | TGTGCCAGCAGCTTATGGACGACAGCGACTAACTATGGCTACACCTTC | CASSLWTTATNYGYTF
NA | TRBJ2-3 | TRBV7-3 | TRBD2 | TGTGCCAGCAGCTTCGGGCGGGGGAGCACAGATACGCAGTATTTT | CASSFGRGSTDTQYF
NA | TRBJ2-1 | TRBV15 | NA | TGTGCCACCAGCTCCGAGGGGGGGTTGGCCTCCTACAATGAGCAGTTCTTC | CATSSEGGLASYNEQFF
NA | TRBJ1-5 | TRBV28 | NA | TGTGCCAGCAGTTTCGGTCTGGGCAATCAGCCCCAGCATTTT | CASSFGLGNQPQHF
once | TRBJ1-3 | TRBV30 | NA | TGTGCCTGGAGTGTACGGAACACCATATATTTT | CAWSVRNTIYF
NA | TRBJ1-6 | TRBV12-3/TRBV12-4 | NA | TGTGCCAGCAGTTTTGGGGGGTCACCCCTCCACTTT | CASSFGGSPLHF
NA | TRBJ1-1 | TRBV5-8 | TRBD1 | TGTGCCAGCAGCCCCCTCTGGACAGGGGAAGTGTACACTGAAGCTTTCTTT | CASSPLWTGEVYTEAFF
NA | TRBJ1-2 | TRBV15 | NA | TGTGCCACCAGCAGACTACCTGGAGGGGCGGGAGGCTACACCTTC | CATSRLPGGAGGYTF
NA | TRBJ1-2 | TRBV4-2 | TRBD1 | TGTGCCAGCAGCCAAGATCAGGGGGCTAACTATGGCTACACCTTC | CASSQDQGANYGYTF
NA | TRBJ1-5 | TRBV28 | NA | TGTGCCAGCAGTCCCGAGGGATATAGCAATCAGCCCCAGCATTTT | CASSPEGYSNQPQHF
NA | TRBJ2-5 | TRBV5-1 | TRBD2 | TGCGCCAGCAGCTTGGGTAGCGGGGGAGGAGAGACCCAGTACTTC | CASSLGSGGGETQYF
NA | TRBJ1-5 | TRBV12-3/TRBV12-4 | TRBD1 | TGTGCCAGCAGGGGGACAGGGAATCAGCCCCAGCATTTT | CASRGTGNQPQHF
NA | TRBJ2-7 | TRBV30 | NA | TGTGCCTGGAGGCAGGGCCACTACGAGCAGTACTTC | CAWRQGHYEQYF